The source of this T cell receptor (beta chain) is a study of T cells in Graves' hyperthyroidism and ophthalmopathy. Overall study: Any treatment followed the collection of peripheral blood at initial diagnosis. The study's findings and limits: The model's output predicted ophthalmopathy at a median of roughly 6.9 months prior to onset.

The CDR3 runs to 13 residues. Per germline, CDR1 MGHRA and CDR2 YSYEKL. The V end lost 8 bases, the J end lost 0 bases, and 8 bases lay between the germline ends. From RNA transcripts, TCR beta CDR3 regions were amplified. The HTBI primer set was used in a first-round RT-PCR of the TCR CDR3. Each CDR3 protein gets one entry after TCRdb re-called the multiplex PCR reads with MiXCR. The sample shows about 320,000 distinct CDR3 sequences, 16% of them seen only once. For this clonotype: What it recognizes is unknown.

Diagnosis rested on symptoms, serum thyroxine and TRAb, thyroid ultrasound, and orbital computed tomography. Fresh peripheral blood, about 9.3 ml, yielded the PBMCs. This clonotype originated in a man aged 30 to 45 with Graves' hyperthyroidism. Sequencing was performed on blood. The chain has TRBV4-1 and TRBJ1-3; D ambiguous. CDR3 sequence (DNA): TGCGCCAGCGCCCCCGCCTCTGGAAACACCATATATTTT. It codes for CASAPASGNTIYF.